This passage covers 26 T cell receptor beta chains from one sample sequenced in a study of CD8 T cells in ankylosing spondylitis. TCRdb itself ran the 5' RACE reads through MiXCR, one entry per CDR3 protein. The repertoire holds about 750,000 distinct CDR3 sequences, with around a fifth as singletons. Overall study findings and caveats: A TCR beta motif of under 10 highly homologous variants appeared characteristic of ankylosing spondylitis blood.

These receptors lack a known antigen. Sequenced sample: blood, either unsorted or a sorted T cell fraction (not recorded which). These TCRs come from a male donor with ankylosing spondylitis.

This rearrangement joins TRBV29-1 to TRBJ2-7, with TRBD1 matching 9 bases. CDR1 is SQVTM, CDR2 ANQGSEA, per germline. The CDR3 consists of 14 residues. The J segment lost 4 bases and the V segment lost 2 bases, leaving 6 bases of the junction unmatched. CDR3 sequence: CSVEYRDRDYEQYF. The DNA of the CDR3 is TGCAGCGTTGAATACCGGGACAGGGATTACGAGCAGTACTTC.

The rearrangement links TRBV7-6 to TRBJ2-7; D uncertain. V was pared by 5 bases and J by 7 bases, with 15 bases between. The CDR3 is 13 residues long. Germline lookup yields CDR1 SGHVS and CDR2 FNYEAQ. This CDR3 reads CASSTLQPEEQYF. For the CDR3, the DNA is TGTGCCAGCAGCACACTACAGCCAGAAGAGCAGTACTTC.

The chain uses TRBV3-1 and TRBJ1-2; D is unresolved. There are 13 residues in the CDR3. Germline V gene lookup returns CDR1 LGHDT and CDR2 YNNKEL (reference sequence). V dropped 2 bases and J dropped 7 bases, with 11 bases sitting between them. As DNA, the CDR3 is TGTGCCAGCAGCCAATTGTGGATGAGTGGCTACACCTTC. It specifies CASSQLWMSGYTF.

This clonotype was detected only a few times. This chain connects TRBV4-2 to TRBJ2-2; TRBD2 matches 11 bases. CDR3 length: 18 residues. Unmatched junction bases numbered 6, after V lost 2 bases and J lost 1 base. Germline CDR1 reads LGHNA; CDR2 reads YNFKEQ. CDR3 coding DNA: TGTGCCAGCAGCCAACTAGCGGGAGGAAGCGGGAACACCGGGGAGCTGTTTTTT. Its translation: CASSQLAGGSGNTGELFF.

This clonotype turned up a few times. The rearrangement joins TRBV7-9 to TRBJ1-1; no reliable D call. The CDR3 spans 12 residues. The ends were cut back, 7 bases at V and 3 bases at J, with 9 bases in the middle. CDR1 and CDR2 (germline): SEHNR, FQNEAQ (reference sequence). The CDR3 region has the DNA TGTGCCAGCACCCGGACGGACACTGAAGCTTTCTTT. Amino acid sequence: CASTRTDTEAFF.

The rearrangement links TRBV7-2 to TRBJ2-7, with TRBD2 matching 12 bases. Germline V lookup: CDR1 SGHTA, CDR2 FQGNSA. The CDR3 sequence is 15 residues long. Trimming at V came to 1 base and at J to 6 bases, leaving 4 bases not matched to a gene. The CDR3 DNA reads TGTGCCAGCAGCTTAGATGGACTAGCGGGGAGCGAGCAGTACTTC. Protein: CASSLDGLAGSEQYF.

The chain recombines TRBV20-1 with TRBJ2-1; 11 nucleotides agree with TRBD2. CDR3 length: 16 amino acids. J was trimmed by 3 bases and V by 3 bases; bases with no gene match: 7. Looked up from germline, CDR1 is DFQATT and CDR2 is SNEGSKA (reference sequence). The CDR3 loop is CSASGSSGRNYNEQFF. In nucleotides, the CDR3 is TGCAGTGCTAGCGGGTCTAGCGGGAGGAACTACAATGAGCAGTTCTTC.

The chain is built from TRBV12-3 or TRBV12-4 and TRBJ2-7; D unresolved. The V and J ends lost 6 bases and 0 bases respectively, with 12 bases between them. The CDR3 is 14 residues long. The CDR3 reads CASSPAALSYEQYF. The CDR3 region has the DNA TGTGCCAGCAGCCCCGCGGCTCTCTCCTACGAGCAGTACTTC.

The V and J genes are TRBV20-1 and TRBJ2-7; 12 bases fit TRBD2. The length of the CDR3 is 15 residues. The V segment lost 5 bases and the J segment 3 bases; nucleotides outside the gene matches: 8. Germline V gene sequence: CDR1 DFQATT, CDR2 SNEGSKA (reference sequence). CDR3 region: CSAQTSGRSGYEQYF. Written as DNA, the CDR3 is TGCAGTGCTCAGACTAGCGGGAGAAGTGGCTACGAGCAGTACTTC.

The chain couples TRBV5-1 to TRBJ2-1; no clear D gene. The CDR3 length is 17 residues. The V and J ends lost 0 bases and 3 bases respectively, with 16 bases between them. Germline CDR1 SGHRS, CDR2 YFSETQ. CDR3 protein: CASSLAKTAQNYNEQFF. Here the CDR3 DNA reads TGCGCCAGCAGCTTGGCCAAAACAGCTCAAAACTACAATGAGCAGTTCTTC.

This clonotype appeared a single time. The CDR3 reads CASRAGNWTAPRVGELFF. DNA of the CDR3: TGTGCCAGCAGGGCCGGAAATTGGACAGCACCTCGGGTCGGGGAGCTGTTTTTT. This chain uses TRBV12-3 or TRBV12-4 with TRBJ2-2, with D possibly matching TRBD1 (6 bases). There are 18 residues in the CDR3. Trimming removed 6 bases from V and 7 bases from J, with 27 bases in between.

The chain is built from TRBV10-2 and TRBJ2-1; 7 nucleotides line up with TRBD2. The CDR3 has 15 amino acids. V was pared by 3 bases and J by 6 bases, with 8 bases of the junction left unmatched. Germline assignment: CDR1 WSHSY and CDR2 SAAADI. The CDR3 nucleotides read TGCGCCAGCAGTGATCCTAGCGGAGACTGCAATGAGCAGTTCTTC. Protein: CASSDPSGDCNEQFF.

The genes are TRBV29-1 and TRBJ1-4, with D tentatively TRBD1 (6 bases). The CDR3 covers 13 residues. Per germline, CDR1 SQVTM and CDR2 ANQGSEA. Deletions cut 1 base from V and 6 bases from J, with 9 bases between. CDR3 protein: CSVEGDTYEKLFF. The CDR3 coding sequence is TGCAGCGTTGAAGGGGACACTTATGAAAAACTGTTTTTT.

The V gene is TRBV21-1, the J gene TRBJ2-4; the table assigns TRBD1, which was not confirmed against the DNA. TRBV21-1 is flagged as a pseudogene. CDR3 length: 22 residues. Here the CDR3 reads CASSNSPVAGTGGLIAKNIQYF. In DNA, the CDR3 is TGTGCCAGCAGCAACTCACCGGTGGCCGGGACAGGGGGCTTAATAGCCAAAAACATTCAGTACTTC.

The chain recombines TRBV28 with TRBJ2-7; 8 bases are a match to TRBD1. CDR1 is MDHEN, CDR2 SYDVKM, per germline. J gave up 3 bases and V 7 bases, and 11 bases lay outside the gene matches. The CDR3 has 15 amino acids. The CDR3 nucleotides are TGTGCCAGCACTAGTCCGGGACAGGAAGGCTACGAGCAGTACTTC. The encoded protein is CASTSPGQEGYEQYF.

The chain links TRBV28 to TRBJ1-5, with a possible D match to TRBD1 (6 bases). Germline loops: CDR1 MDHEN, CDR2 SYDVKM. V dropped 8 bases and J dropped 0 bases, with 8 bases sitting between them. CDR3 length: 13 amino acids. The CDR3: CASDRNSNQPQHF. In DNA, the CDR3 is TGTGCCAGCGACAGGAATAGCAATCAGCCCCAGCATTTT.

This clonotype was seen a handful of times. The chain combines TRBV11-2 with TRBJ2-5; D is undetermined. V was cut by 3 bases and J by 2 bases, with 13 bases left in between. There are 15 residues in the CDR3. Germline V gives CDR1 SGHAT, CDR2 FQNNGV. The CDR3 region is CASSFAPQEQETQYF. In DNA, the CDR3 is TGTGCCAGCAGCTTTGCCCCCCAGGAGCAAGAGACCCAGTACTTC.

The chain couples TRBV29-1 to TRBJ2-7; TRBD1 aligns across 8 bases. The CDR3 length is 12 residues. Germline lookup yields CDR1 SQVTM and CDR2 ANQGSEA. After removal of 8 bases from V and 5 bases from J, the junction contained 8 bases not matched to a gene. In nucleotides, the CDR3 is TGCAGCCTCCGGGACAGGAGCAACGAGCAGTACTTC. Translated, it gives CSLRDRSNEQYF.

This clonotype was seen a handful of times. The chain is built from TRBV20-1 and TRBJ2-7; TRBD1 matches 10 bases. V shed 5 bases and J 3 bases; nucleotides not matched to a gene: 4. Per germline, CDR1 DFQATT and CDR2 SNEGSKA (reference sequence). The CDR3 has 13 residues. The CDR3 DNA sequence: TGCAGTGCTGAAGGGGACAGGGGCTACGAGCAGTACTTC. Protein product: CSAEGDRGYEQYF.

In DNA form, the CDR3 reads TGTGCCAGCAGCTTGGGGGTCTTTGCGGGGGACCCCTACGAGCAGTACTTC. Protein product: CASSLGVFAGDPYEQYF. The chain has TRBV5-5 and TRBJ2-7; 7 bases line up with TRBD2. CDR1 is SGHKS and CDR2 is YYEKEE in the germline V gene (reference sequence). The CDR3 runs to 17 residues. J was trimmed by 2 bases and V by 0 bases; bases with no gene match: 11.

In its sample, this clonotype was seen a few times. CDR3 region: CASGRGGSTDTQYF. CDR3 nucleotide sequence: TGTGCCAGCGGACGGGGCGGGAGCACAGATACGCAGTATTTT. V and J are TRBV2 and TRBJ2-3; D possibly matches TRBD1 or TRBD2 (5 bases each). This CDR3 is built from 14 residues. The germline V gene encodes CDR1 SNHLY and CDR2 FYNNEI. Trimming pared 8 bases from V and 0 bases from J, leaving 12 bases between.

The chain joins TRBV29-1 to TRBJ2-1; D is uncertain. V was trimmed by 0 bases and J by 6 bases, leaving 9 bases between them. Germline CDR1 SQVTM, CDR2 ANQGSEA. CDR3 size: 13 residues. The CDR3 reads CSVEDQRLNEQFF. CDR3 nucleotide sequence: TGCAGCGTTGAAGATCAACGGCTCAATGAGCAGTTCTTC.

The chain combines TRBV7-2 with TRBJ1-2, with unresolved D. There are 14 residues in the CDR3. From germline, CDR1 is SGHTA and CDR2 FQGNSA. V lost 1 base, J lost 8 bases, and 14 bases lay in between. The CDR3 region is CASSLEAEPDGYTF. As DNA, the CDR3 is TGTGCCAGCAGCTTAGAGGCAGAGCCCGACGGCTACACCTTC.

The chain couples TRBV3-1 to TRBJ2-3, with D possibly called TRBD1 or TRBD2 (5 bases each). Deletions cut 1 base from V and 0 bases from J, with 20 bases between. The CDR3 spans 19 residues. Germline CDR1 is LGHDT and CDR2 is YNNKEL (reference sequence). The CDR3: CASSQAGSTQGASTDTQYF. The CDR3 nucleotides are TGTGCCAGCAGCCAAGCGGGCTCTACCCAGGGAGCTAGCACAGATACGCAGTATTTT.

This clonotype was detected a few times. The chain carries TRBV9 and TRBJ2-1; D call uncertain. Trimming cost V 0 bases and J 7 bases, with 5 bases left between them. The CDR3 has 12 residues. Germline V lookup: CDR1 SGDLS, CDR2 YYNGEE. The CDR3 nucleotides are TGTGCCAGCAGCGTAGGAGTAAATGAGCAGTTCTTC. Its translation: CASSVGVNEQFF.

This clonotype was observed a few times. The chain joins TRBV18 to TRBJ2-3; tentatively, D is TRBD1 or TRBD2 (5 bases each). The V end was cut by 3 bases, the J end by 0 bases, with 19 bases between. Germline loops: CDR1 KGHSH, CDR2 LQKENI. This CDR3 has 18 amino acids. The CDR3 DNA reads TGTGCCAGCTCACCGTACCTCTGGGACGAAACTAGCACAGATACGCAGTATTTT. Its translation: CASSPYLWDETSTDTQYF.